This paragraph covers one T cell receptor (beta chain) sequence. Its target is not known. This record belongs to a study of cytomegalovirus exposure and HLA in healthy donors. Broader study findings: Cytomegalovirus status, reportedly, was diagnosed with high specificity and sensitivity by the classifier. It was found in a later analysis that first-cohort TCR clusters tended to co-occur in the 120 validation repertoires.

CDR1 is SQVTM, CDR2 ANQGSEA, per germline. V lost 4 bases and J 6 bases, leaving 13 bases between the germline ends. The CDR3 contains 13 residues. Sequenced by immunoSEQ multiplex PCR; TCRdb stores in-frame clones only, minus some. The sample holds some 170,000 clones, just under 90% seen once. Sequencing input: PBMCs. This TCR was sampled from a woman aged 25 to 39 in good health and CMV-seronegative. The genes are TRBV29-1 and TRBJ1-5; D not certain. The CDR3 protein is CSVGEGSRQPQHF. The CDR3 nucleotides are TGCAGCGTTGGCGAGGGCTCGCGTCAGCCCCAGCATTTT.